Presented here are 32 T cell receptor beta chains from one specimen sequenced in a study of regulatory T cells in long-lasting Graves disease. Arm-PCR of CDR3 regions and iRepertoire HTBI primers were used to build TCR beta libraries. From the multiplex PCR reads, TCRdb called clonotypes with MiXCR, one entry per CDR3 protein. This sample has roughly 450,000 distinct CDR3 sequences, with around a fifth found just once. Time point denoted: persistent/refractory GD, antithyroid drugs over 5 years with positive TRAb. Extracted PBMC RNA gave rise to the TCR library. The sample here was peripheral blood mononuclear cells (PBMCs), taken when the disease was refractory, from a patient treated with antithyroid drugs. The receptor source for this set is a female donor with Graves disease.

This clonotype came up many times. The rearrangement joins TRBV28 to TRBJ1-4; D might be TRBD1 (5 bases). CDR1 MDHEN and CDR2 SYDVKM come from the germline V gene. V gave up 8 bases and J gave up 5 bases, with 12 bases separating them. This CDR3 has 13 amino acids. The CDR3, as DNA: TGTGCCAGCTCCCAGGGACCAAATGAAAAACTGTTTTTT. Residues: CASSQGPNEKLFF. The whole variable domain, remainder taken from reference TRBV28 and TRBJ1-4, is DVKVTQSSRYLVKRTGEKVFLECVQDMDHENMFWYRQDPGLGLRLIYFSYDVKMKEKGDIPEGYSVSREKKERFSLILESASTNQTSMYLCASSQGPNEKLFFGSGTQLSVL.

This clonotype was counted many times. The gene calls are TRBV2 and TRBJ2-7; D is perhaps TRBD2 (5 bases). CDR3 length equals 12 residues. Deletions cut 4 bases from V and 9 bases from J, with 13 bases between. Germline CDR1 reads SNHLY; CDR2 reads FYNNEI. The CDR3: CASSGSHRGQYF. CDR3 DNA: TGTGCCAGCAGTGGGTCTCACCGGGGGCAGTACTTC.

This clonotype showed up just a few times. The chain links TRBV12-3 or TRBV12-4 to TRBJ2-4; D is possibly TRBD1 or TRBD2 (5 bases each). The CDR3 covers 14 residues. V shed 5 bases and J shed 6 bases, with 14 bases lying between them. The CDR3 loop is CASSRLGETNIQYF. CDR3 nucleotide sequence: TGTGCCAGCAGTCGCTTGGGGGAGACAAACATTCAGTACTTC.

This clonotype was recorded a few times. The CDR3 loop is CASSFGRAGNTIYF. The CDR3 DNA is TGTGCCAGCAGCTTTGGCAGAGCTGGAAACACCATATATTTT. This chain connects TRBV6-1 to TRBJ1-3; no definite D call. Germline V CDR1 and CDR2: MNHNS, SASEGT. This CDR3 has 14 amino acids. Trimming pared 6 bases from V and 2 bases from J, leaving 11 bases between.

This clonotype was recorded at least ten times. The rearrangement joins TRBV28 to TRBJ2-7; TRBD1 agrees at 7 bases. Germline V CDR1 and CDR2: MDHEN, SYDVKM. With V trimmed by 1 base and J by 2 bases, 2 bases remained unmatched. CDR3 length: 14 residues. CDR3 sequence (DNA): TGTGCCAGCAGTTTATCGGACAGGCCCTACGAGCAGTACTTC. Amino acids: CASSLSDRPYEQYF.

This clonotype was recorded many times. The chain joins TRBV20-1 to TRBJ2-1; TRBD2 matches at 7 bases. J gave up 5 bases and V 7 bases, and 8 bases lay outside the gene matches. The CDR3 covers 13 residues. CDR1 is DFQATT and CDR2 is SNEGSKA in the germline V gene (reference sequence). This CDR3 reads CSGGGGTNNEQFF. The CDR3 DNA follows: TGCAGTGGGGGAGGCGGGACTAACAATGAGCAGTTCTTC.

This clonotype was seen ten or more times. Here the CDR3 reads CASSGGWLGGYTF. The CDR3 DNA follows: TGTGCCAGCAGTGGGGGGTGGTTAGGTGGCTACACCTTC. This chain uses TRBV6-1 with TRBJ1-2; maybe TRBD1 (5 bases). The ends were cut back, 4 bases at V and 7 bases at J, with 13 bases in the middle. The germline V gene has CDR1 MNHNS and CDR2 SASEGT. There are 13 residues in the CDR3.

V and J are TRBV5-1 and TRBJ2-7; TRBD1 matches at 8 bases. Per the germline V gene, CDR1 is SGHRS and CDR2 is YFSETQ. This CDR3 is 15 amino acids long. Trimming removed 4 bases from V and 5 bases from J; junction bases left unmatched: 11. CDR3 sequence (DNA): TGCGCCAGCAGCCCACAGACAGGGGACCTCGACGAGCAGTACTTC. As protein: CASSPQTGDLDEQYF.

This clonotype was picked up a small number of times. This sequence joins TRBV19 and TRBJ1-4, with D unclear. Germline V gives CDR1 LNHDA, CDR2 SQIVND (reference sequence). This CDR3 spans 13 amino acids. V was shortened by 3 bases and J by 5 bases, with 7 bases between the two germline ends. The CDR3 DNA is TGTGCCAGTAGTATCTGGAGGAATGAAAAACTGTTTTTT. It encodes CASSIWRNEKLFF.

CDR3 nucleotides: TGTGCCAGCAGCCAGGACAGAGATTACGAGCAGTACTTC. Amino acid sequence: CASSQDRDYEQYF. This sequence joins TRBV6-1 and TRBJ2-7; tentative D call: TRBD1 (6 bases). The CDR3 sequence is 13 residues long. In germline, CDR1 is MNHNS, CDR2 SASEGT. With 6 bases removed from V and 4 bases from J, the gap between germline ends came to 13 bases.

There are many counts of this clonotype. The chain uses TRBV7-3 and TRBJ2-2, with no clear D. The germline CDR1 and CDR2 sequences are SGHTA and FQGTGA. Trimming pared 8 bases from V and 1 base from J, leaving 8 bases between. The CDR3 spans 13 residues. CDR3 sequence: CASSLRNTGELFF. The CDR3 DNA reads as TGTGCCAGCTCCCTTAGGAACACCGGGGAGCTGTTTTTT.

The V call is TRBV20-1, the J call TRBJ2-7; 10 bases match TRBD2. With 4 bases clipped from V and 0 bases from J, the junction kept 9 bases outside the gene matches. CDR1 is DFQATT and CDR2 is SNEGSKA in the germline V gene (reference sequence). The CDR3 has 16 amino acids. CDR3 sequence reads: CSATPPASGGSYEQYF. The CDR3, as DNA: TGCAGTGCTACCCCCCCCGCTAGCGGGGGCTCCTACGAGCAGTACTTC.

The V and J genes are TRBV6-1 and TRBJ1-2; TRBD1 might be the D (6 bases). CDR3 length: 12 residues. The germline V gene has CDR1 MNHNS and CDR2 SASEGT. V dropped 6 bases and J dropped 8 bases, with 13 bases sitting between them. This chain's CDR3 is CASRRQEGGYTF. CDR3 in DNA: TGTGCCAGCAGACGACAGGAGGGAGGCTACACCTTC.

The chain uses TRBV5-1 and TRBJ2-7; TRBD1 aligns across 8 bases. The CDR3 is 14 amino acids. Trimming took 1 base from V and 3 from J; bases not matched to a gene: 3. The germline CDR1 and CDR2 sequences are SGHRS and YFSETQ. The CDR3 DNA reads TGCGCCAGCAGCTTGTTTACAGGGGGCTACGAGCAGTACTTC. This gives the protein CASSLFTGGYEQYF.

A word on this clonotype: Since a much larger clone is just one base distant, this may be a read error. The rearrangement uses TRBV6-1 and TRBJ1-1; the D is unclear. Germline V CDR1 and CDR2: MNHNS, SASEGT. The CDR3 is made up of 12 amino acids. CDR3: CAIRGMNTGAFF. The CDR3 coding sequence is TGTGCCATCCGTGGGATGAACACTGGAGCTTTCTTT.

V and J are TRBV20-1 and TRBJ1-4; no reliable D call. The CDR3 extends over 13 amino acids. The germline V gene has CDR1 DFQATT and CDR2 SNEGSKA (reference sequence). The V and J ends lost 6 bases and 7 bases respectively, with 15 bases between them. CDR3: CSAEGWQLEKLFF. The CDR3 region has the DNA TGCAGTGCGGAGGGCTGGCAGCTTGAAAAACTGTTTTTT.

The sample holds many counts of this clonotype. The CDR3 bases are TGTGCCAGCAGTTGGGACACGGGAAACACTGAAGCTTTCTTT. This sequence encodes CASSWDTGNTEAFF. The V call is TRBV12-3 or TRBV12-4, the J call TRBJ1-1, with D possibly matching TRBD1 (6 bases). V lost 4 bases to trimming and J lost 2 bases, with 11 bases between them. This CDR3 has 14 residues.

A few counts support this clonotype. J is TRBJ2-2 and V is TRBV5-6; 10 bases match TRBD2. The CDR3 has 15 residues. CDR1 and CDR2 (germline): SGHDT, YYEEEE. V trimming: 6 bases; J trimming: 0 bases; junction bases outside the gene matches: 2. CDR3: CASISGGTNTGELFF. CDR3 bases: TGTGCCAGCATTAGCGGGGGGACGAACACCGGGGAGCTGTTTTTT.

The chain links TRBV7-8 to TRBJ1-1; 7 nucleotides match TRBD1. The V segment lost 5 bases and the J segment 2 bases; nucleotides outside the gene matches: 14. Per germline, CDR1 SGHVS and CDR2 FQNEAQ. This CDR3 has 17 residues. The CDR3 DNA sequence: TGTGCCAGCAGCCCACCACCTTGGGACAGAGAAAACACTGAAGCTTTCTTT. Protein: CASSPPPWDRENTEAFF.

This clonotype has a handful of counts. The chain uses TRBV11-2 and TRBJ1-6, with no clear D. Germline CDR1 is SGHAT and CDR2 is FQNNGV. Trimming took off 1 base at V and 10 bases at J, with 8 bases between the two ends. The length of the CDR3 is 13 residues. CDR3 coding DNA: TGTGCCAGCAGCTTAGCGTCTTCATCACCCCTCCACTTT. Its protein is CASSLASSSPLHF.

This clonotype came up many times. The CDR3 loop reads CASSLASPGVNYGYTF. As DNA, the CDR3 is TGCGCCAGCAGCTTGGCTTCGCCGGGGGTTAACTATGGCTACACCTTC. The chain has TRBV5-1 and TRBJ1-2; D is perhaps TRBD1 (5 bases). V lost 0 bases to trimming and J lost 1 base, with 13 bases between them. The CDR3 runs to 16 residues. Germline V gene lookup returns CDR1 SGHRS and CDR2 YFSETQ.

The chain carries TRBV7-3 and TRBJ2-1; TRBD1 matches at 9 bases. This CDR3 has 13 amino acids. V was pared by 5 bases and J by 8 bases, with 4 bases of the junction left unmatched. Germline CDR1 reads SGHTA; CDR2 reads FQGTGA. In DNA, the CDR3 is TGTGCCAGCAGCAAGGGACAGGGCTATGAGCAGTTCTTC. Translating gives CASSKGQGYEQFF.

This chain joins TRBV19 and TRBJ1-5; D gene unclear. Trimming took off 9 bases at V and 0 bases at J, with 18 bases between the two ends. Germline CDR1 is LNHDA and CDR2 is SQIVND (reference sequence). This CDR3 comprises 16 residues. The CDR3 nucleotides are TGTGCCAGAAAAGGCACTGATCGACCTAGCAATCAGCCCCAGCATTTT. This codes for CARKGTDRPSNQPQHF.

V is TRBV27 and J is TRBJ2-7; either TRBD1 or TRBD2 may supply D (6 bases each). V was trimmed by 7 bases and J by 7 bases, leaving 17 bases between them. This CDR3 region has 13 residues. CDR1 is MNHEY, CDR2 SMNVEV, per germline (reference sequence). The CDR3 sequence: CASKPSGAREQYF. The CDR3 nucleotides are TGTGCCAGCAAACCGTCGGGGGCTCGTGAGCAGTACTTC.

This clonotype came up a few times. The chain recombines TRBV7-2 with TRBJ1-5; D is ambiguous. The V and J ends lost 5 bases and 0 bases respectively, with 11 bases between them. The CDR3 consists of 15 residues. Looked up from germline, CDR1 is SGHTA and CDR2 is FQGNSA. CDR3 coding DNA: TGTGCCAGCAGCCCATCAGTATATAGCAATCAGCCCCAGCATTTT. Amino acid sequence: CASSPSVYSNQPQHF.

Many counts were recorded for this clonotype. The rearrangement uses TRBV6-1 and TRBJ1-2; TRBD1 agrees at 9 bases. The CDR3 length is 15 residues. V gave up 5 bases and J gave up 2 bases; unmatched junction bases: 6. Per the germline V gene, CDR1 is MNHNS and CDR2 is SASEGT. The CDR3 DNA is TGTGCCAGCAGTAGGACAGGGGAGGGGAACTATGGCTACACCTTC. This encodes CASSRTGEGNYGYTF.

This clonotype was found many times. This chain uses TRBV7-6 with TRBJ1-3; D gene unclear. Germline V gene data show CDR1 as SGHVS and CDR2 as FNYEAQ. The CDR3 extends over 15 amino acids. V lost 1 base and J lost 0, with 7 bases in between. CDR3 amino acids: CASSLVTGSGNTIYF. DNA of the CDR3: TGTGCCAGCAGCTTAGTGACCGGCTCTGGAAACACCATATATTTT.

This clonotype was observed a few times. The rearrangement uses TRBV7-2 and TRBJ2-5; 12 nucleotides match TRBD2. CDR1 and CDR2 (germline): SGHTA, FQGNSA. The CDR3 contains 16 residues. The trim removed 1 base at V and 4 bases at J, leaving 4 bases unmatched. In DNA, the CDR3 is TGTGCCAGCAGCTTAGATACTAGCGGGGGGCTAGAGACCCAGTACTTC. Translation: CASSLDTSGGLETQYF.

V is TRBV29-1 and J is TRBJ2-5, with a tentative D call TRBD2 (5 bases). Germline V gene data show CDR1 as SQVTM and CDR2 as ANQGSEA. The V gene lost 4 bases and the J gene lost 4 bases, with 13 bases spanning the gap. The length of the CDR3 is 13 residues. The CDR3 nucleotides read TGCAGCGTTGGGGTATACGGAGGAGAGACCCAGTACTTC. Translating it yields CSVGVYGGETQYF.

This clonotype turned up a few times. The chain links TRBV20-1 to TRBJ2-7; TRBD2 agrees at 8 bases. Germline-derived CDR1 and CDR2 are DFQATT and SNEGSKA (reference sequence). The V segment lost 2 bases and the J segment 2 bases; nucleotides outside the gene matches: 5. The CDR3 length is 14 residues. The CDR3 is CSARSGGLTYEQYF. The CDR3 DNA reads TGCAGTGCTAGAAGCGGGGGCCTTACCTACGAGCAGTACTTC.

The sample holds many counts of this clonotype. The chain uses TRBV12-3 or TRBV12-4 and TRBJ1-2; maybe TRBD1 (5 bases). V was trimmed by 10 bases and J by 8 bases, leaving 17 bases between them. The CDR3 totals 12 residues. The CDR3 DNA follows: TGTGCCACCCATACGGGGGGTGGAGGCTACACCTTC. Encoded protein: CATHTGGGGYTF.

This clonotype has only a few counts. This CDR3 is CATQTSYEQYF. The DNA for the CDR3 is TGTGCCACCCAAACCTCCTACGAGCAGTACTTC. The chain combines TRBV6-1 with TRBJ2-7, with D unclear. CDR1 is MNHNS, CDR2 SASEGT, per germline. The CDR3 is 11 amino acids. With 10 bases removed from V and 0 bases from J, the gap between germline ends came to 7 bases.